The clone carrying this TCR beta chain was found a few times. No DNA is shown, since the ends of the CDR3 on it are uncertain; the CDR3 is the one TCRdb lists. The data originate from a study of blood T cells in healthy people across ages. The authors ran a second PCR of roughly 6 to 12 cycles using a sample-barcoded 5' primer and a J-beta primer mix. TCRdb independently ran MiXCR on the 5' RACE reads; one entry per CDR3 protein. This table has 650,000 to 900,000 distinct CDR3 sequences, around two thirds appearing once. The CDR3 is 13 residues long, counting both termini. Germline V gene data show CDR1 as MNHNS and CDR2 as SASEGT. A minimum of 6 micrograms of total RNA was extracted per sample.

The rearrangement uses TRBV6-1 and TRBJ2-1; TRBD1, the D gene given by the table, was not confirmed from the DNA. The clonotype comes from a young man in good health. Sequenced: blood. The CDR3 protein is CAAKVAGGADLFF.